This T cell receptor beta chain was retrieved from a study of a mutant IDH1 vaccine in newly diagnosed glioma. Repertoires were generated with immunoSEQ multiplex PCR, while TCRdb's copy carries only in-frame clones and drops some. The sample records 120,000 or so clones, roughly 78% being singletons. Indicated time point: week 11, during vaccination. Vaccination used 300 ug of mutant IDH1 20-mer peptide per dose, with topical imiquimod. Concerning this clone: The antigen remains undetermined.

Germline assignment: CDR1 ENHRY and CDR2 SYGVKD. This CDR3 is built from 15 residues. V lost 0 bases to trimming and J lost 3 bases, with 11 bases between them. The sequencing used PBMCs, collected from a glioma patient whose treatment included an IDH1 peptide vaccine. This sequence was found in a man between 40 and 49 years old with glioma. The rearrangement links TRBV10-3 to TRBJ1-1; D not resolved. The CDR3 sequence: CAISESIPPDTEAFF. Here the CDR3 DNA reads TGTGCCATCAGTGAGTCGATACCTCCGGACACTGAAGCTTTCTTT.